A selection of T cell receptor beta chains follows, all from one sample in a study of tumor-infiltrating lymphocytes in localized non-small cell lung cancer. Data came from immunoSEQ multiplex PCR; TCRdb stores just in-frame clones and leaves some out. Of 11,000 to 15,000 clones in the sample, around 70% were seen once. Specimen: uninvolved lung tissue not adjacent to the tumor. The receptors shown here come from a human donor with non-small cell lung cancer. The CDR3 runs from the conserved cysteine through the conserved F or W. A D gene is named only where the DNA matches it firmly. Clone size is shown for a subset of rows, as once, few, many or a class of expanded clone.

d_call	v_call	j_call	clone_size	cdr3_nt	cdr3_aa
TRBD2	TRBV4-1	TRBJ2-4	NA	TGCGCCAGCAGCCAAGAAGGTAGCGGGGGGGCGGCCAAAAACATTCAGTACTTC	CASSQEGSGGAAKNIQYF
NA	TRBV5-1	TRBJ2-5	NA	TGCGCCAGCAGCTTGGGGCTAGGGGAGACCCAGTACTTC	CASSLGLGETQYF
NA	TRBV19	TRBJ1-5	few	TGTGCCAGTAGTATCCCCCGACAGGCCTATCAGCCCCAGCATTTT	CASSIPRQAYQPQHF
NA	TRBV7-2	TRBJ2-1	NA	TGTGCCAGCAGCCCCACCAGGAATGAGCAGTTCTTC	CASSPTRNEQFF
TRBD1	TRBV4-2	TRBJ1-5	once	TGTGCCAGCAGCCAAGATATCAGGAGACAGGGGTATCAGCCCCAGCATTTT	CASSQDIRRQGYQPQHF
NA	TRBV19	TRBJ2-3	NA	TGTGCCAGTGGGGTTGGGAGCCGCACAGATACGCAGTATTTT	CASGVGSRTDTQYF
TRBD1	TRBV10-3	TRBJ2-1	once	TGTGCCATCAGTAGGGACAGTTACTCCTACAATGAGCAGTTCTTC	CAISRDSYSYNEQFF
TRBD2	TRBV4-2	TRBJ2-3	large	TGTGCCAGCAGCCAAGAGGGCAGCGGGGGGGTCAATACGCAGTATTTT	CASSQEGSGGVNTQYF
TRBD1	TRBV6-6	TRBJ1-3	NA	TGTGCCATCAGACACAGGGGTGGAAACACCATATATTTT	CAIRHRGGNTIYF
NA	TRBV4-2	TRBJ2-7	once	TGTGCCAGCAGCCAAGAAGTGGGATCCTACGAGCAGTACTTC	CASSQEVGSYEQYF
NA	TRBV6-6	TRBJ2-7	few	TGTGCCAGCAGCGAGATAGGGGGATATCGCGAGCAGTACTTC	CASSEIGGYREQYF
NA	TRBV4-3	TRBJ2-1	NA	TGCGCCAGCAGCCAAGATCTCGTCGGGGAGCAGTTCTTC	CASSQDLVGEQFF
NA	TRBV4-3	TRBJ2-7	once	TGCGCCAGCAGCCAAGGAGGGCCCGGGACTCATTACGAGCAGTACTTC	CASSQGGPGTHYEQYF
NA	TRBV27	TRBJ1-3	NA	TGTGCCAGCAGCCCGAGGAGACTCTCTGGAAACACCATATATTTT	CASSPRRLSGNTIYF
NA	TRBV15	TRBJ1-6	NA	TGTGCCACCAGCAGGGGGCTCTATAATTCACCCCTCCACTTT	CATSRGLYNSPLHF
TRBD2	TRBV10-2	TRBJ2-2	few	TGCGCCAGCAGTGAGTCGAAAGCGGGGGGCACCGAGTCGGAGGAGCTGTTTTTT	CASSESKAGGTESEELFF
NA	TRBV19	TRBJ1-1	NA	TGTGCCAGTAGTCAGGCGCGAGGCCTTTCTGAAGCTTTCTTT	CASSQARGLSEAFF
TRBD2	TRBV10-1	TRBJ2-5	NA	TGCGCCAGCAGTGAAGGGAGCGGGGGGTTTTCGGAGACCCAGTACTTC	CASSEGSGGFSETQYF
TRBD1	TRBV6-5	TRBJ1-2	NA	TGTGCCAGCAGTTTGAGGACAGGGGGCGCTTATGGCTACACCTTC	CASSLRTGGAYGYTF
NA	TRBV7-8	TRBJ2-1	NA	TGTGCCAGCAGCTTAGAGGGTGGGGACTACAATGAGCAGTTCTTC	CASSLEGGDYNEQFF
TRBD2	TRBV7-3	TRBJ2-3	NA	TGTGCCAGCAGCTCAAGCGGGGCTAGCACAGATACGCAGTATTTT	CASSSSGASTDTQYF
NA	TRBV28	TRBJ2-6	NA	TGTGCCAGCAGCTCCACAGGGCCCGACGTCCTGACTTTC	CASSSTGPDVLTF
NA	TRBV6-6	TRBJ2-7	NA	TGTGCCAGCAGCCCCTCTCAGGGAAAGGGCGAGCAGTACTTC	CASSPSQGKGEQYF
NA	TRBV2	TRBJ2-7	few	TGTGCCAGCAGTGTAACCTTCTCGGGACGGGCCGAGCAGTACTTC	CASSVTFSGRAEQYF
NA	TRBV19	TRBJ1-5	NA	TGTGCCAGTAGTATAGATGGGGGGCCCCGCCAGCCCCAGCATTTT	CASSIDGGPRQPQHF
TRBD1	TRBV30	TRBJ1-3	once	TGTGCCTGGAGAGACAGGGGGAACACCATATATTTT	CAWRDRGNTIYF
TRBD1	TRBV9	TRBJ1-2	NA	TGTGCCAGCAGCGTAGGGCCAGGGGACAGGGTGGTAGGCTACACCTTC	CASSVGPGDRVVGYTF
NA	TRBV7-2	TRBJ2-7	NA	TGTGCCAGCAGCTTCTCCCGGGGGGAGCAGTACTTC	CASSFSRGEQYF
NA	TRBV18	TRBJ1-5	once	TGTGCCAGCTCACTAGCCGGGGCATATCAGCCCCAGCATTTT	CASSLAGAYQPQHF
NA	TRBV25-1	TRBJ1-1	NA	TGTGCCAGCACCAAGAACACTGAAGCTTTCTTT	CASTKNTEAFF
NA	TRBV19	TRBJ2-6	NA	TGTGCCAGTAGTCTTACAGGCTCTGGGGCCAACGTCCTGACTTTC	CASSLTGSGANVLTF
NA	TRBV7-2	TRBJ1-1	NA	TGTGCCAGCAGCTTAGTAGGGGGGGGGCGACAGAACACTGAAGCTTTCTTT	CASSLVGGGRQNTEAFF
NA	TRBV28	TRBJ2-2	NA	TGTGCCAGCAGTTTCTCTAGGAACACCGGGGAGCTGTTTTTT	CASSFSRNTGELFF
TRBD2	TRBV4-3	TRBJ2-2	NA	TGCGCCAGCAGCCAAGTAGCGGGACTAGCGGGCACCGGGGAGCTGTTTTTT	CASSQVAGLAGTGELFF
TRBD2	TRBV6-5	TRBJ2-5	few	TGTGCCAGCAGTTTCGATAGGGCTAGCGGGGGTCAGTACTTC	CASSFDRASGGQYF
NA	TRBV27	TRBJ2-7	NA	TGTGCCAGCAGTAAGGGGGGGGCGAGGTCCGAGACCTACGAGCAGTACTTC	CASSKGGARSETYEQYF
NA	TRBV7-9	TRBJ2-2	once	TGTGCCAGCAGCTTAGACAATCTGAACACCGGGGAGCTGTTTTTT	CASSLDNLNTGELFF
NA	TRBV7-9	TRBJ1-1	NA	TGTGCCAGCAGCCGCCTAATGAACACTGAAGCTTTCTTT	CASSRLMNTEAFF
NA	TRBV7-6	TRBJ1-5	NA	TGTGCCAGCAGCCGGGACAGCAATCAGCCCCAGCATTTT	CASSRDSNQPQHF
NA	TRBV28	TRBJ1-5	NA	TGTGCCAGCAGCCGATCGGGGGATGGCAATCAGCCCCAGCATTTT	CASSRSGDGNQPQHF
TRBD2	TRBV7-3	TRBJ2-5	NA	TGTGCCAGCAGCTTAGGGACTAGCGGGGGAGAGACCCAGTACTTC	CASSLGTSGGETQYF
TRBD2	TRBV7-8	TRBJ2-7	NA	TGTGCCAGCACCTGGACTAGCGGGAGTAGGTACGAGCAGTACTTC	CASTWTSGSRYEQYF
NA	TRBV30	TRBJ1-3	NA	TGTGCCTGGAGTGCCCCGCCCGGAAACACCATATATTTT	CAWSAPPGNTIYF
TRBD1	TRBV2	TRBJ1-2	once	TGTGCCAGCAGTCAGCCCAAACAGGGGGGCTACACCTTC	CASSQPKQGGYTF
TRBD2	TRBV7-3	TRBJ2-1	NA	TGTGCCAGCAGCCCGACCGGGACTAGCGGCCACAATGAGCAGTTCTTC	CASSPTGTSGHNEQFF
TRBD2	TRBV28	TRBJ2-5	once	TGTGCCAGCAGTTTAAGCGGGACCCTCCAAGAGACCCAGTACTTC	CASSLSGTLQETQYF
TRBD2	TRBV30	TRBJ2-1	medium-sized	TGTGCCTCTGGACTAGCGGGGGACAATGAGCAGTTCTTC	CASGLAGDNEQFF
NA	TRBV5-5	TRBJ1-2	NA	TGTGCCAGCAGCTTGGGCAGGGTCAACTATGGCTACACCTTC	CASSLGRVNYGYTF
NA	TRBV9	TRBJ1-1	NA	TGTGCCAGCAGCGTAGAGCGCAGGGAGAACACTGAAGCTTTCTTT	CASSVERRENTEAFF
NA	TRBV30	TRBJ1-4	few	TGTGCCTGGAGTGCCGGGACAACAATCGGAGGTGAAAAACTGTTTTTT	CAWSAGTTIGGEKLFF
TRBD2	TRBV5-1	TRBJ2-7	NA	TGCGCCAGCAGCTTGGGACGTACTAGCGGGGTATCCTACGAGCAGTACTTC	CASSLGRTSGVSYEQYF
TRBD2	TRBV7-6	TRBJ2-5	NA	TGTGCCAGCAGCTCAACGACTAGCGGGATGGGGGAGACCCAGTACTTC	CASSSTTSGMGETQYF
TRBD1	TRBV15	TRBJ2-2	few	TGTGCCACCAGCATAGGGACAGGGGACACCGGGGAGCTGTTTTTT	CATSIGTGDTGELFF
NA	TRBV14	TRBJ2-3	once	TGTGCCAGCAGCCGGCCCCGGGACGGTTCAGCCGGGGATACGCAGTATTTT	CASSRPRDGSAGDTQYF